The TCR beta chain described here comes from a study of blood T cells in healthy people across ages (dated by TCRdb to the mid-2010s). Looking at the study overall: Template switching captured roughly one uniquely barcoded TCR beta cDNA molecule per two T cells in model experiments. Using deep sequencing normalized with unique cDNA molecular identifiers, the study measured how TCR beta repertoire diversity changes with age. Four age groups were formed from the donors: young (average approximately 15 years), middle-aged (approximately 41), aged (about 68) and long-lived (about 80). To avoid experimental bias, donors of different ages were spread randomly across the sequencing lanes. The study analyzed two additional independent replicas of 1 million unique cDNA reads from the same blood draw for two donors, one aged 18 to 30 and one aged 80 or older. Broader findings and caveats from the paper: Compared with the aged group, the long-lived group had more naive CD4+ T cells, fewer expanded clones and increased TCR diversity, a pattern suggesting age selection. There was a strong correlation between observed TCR beta diversity and the percentage of naive T cells measured by flow cytometry. Because the CMV infection status of the donors was unknown, age-related changes in expanded clonotypes may potentially have been confounded. Conclusive comparison of naive and antigen-experienced compartments was prevented by the profiling of bulk unsorted PBMCs. Total diversity estimates from one million sequenced T cells were considered lower bounds and underestimates. As age increased, observed TCR beta diversity per million T cells dropped in a roughly linear way, and a significant reduction was already evident by age 40.

In the case of this clonotype: There is no known antigen for this receptor. Qualities for individual bases were not recorded, and no much larger clone is one base off.

The cysteine opens and the phenylalanine closes a CDR3 of 15 amino acids. The only DNA kept is the CDR3, 45 bases in frame from the first base. Looking up the germline V gene (reference sequence) yields CDR1 LNHDA and CDR2 SQIVND. Trimming accounts for 1 base at V and 5 bases at J, while the number of junction bases matched to no gene is 7. Preparation of the library involved 5' RACE. The instrument was an Illumina HiSeq 2500. The second PCR ran for roughly 7 to 12 cycles and used a J-beta primer mix along with a sample-barcoded 5' primer. A unique molecular identifier was introduced onto each TCR beta cDNA molecule by a template-switch 5' adaptor carrying 12 random nucleotides. At least 2.5 million CDR3-containing paired-end reads were obtained from each sample. First-strand cDNA synthesis was performed from all RNA using the Mint cDNA synthesis kit, with priming by a TRBC-specific oligonucleotide. Following uracil-DNA glycosylase treatment, a first 18-cycle PCR with universal primers M1SS and BC2_uni_R was performed on all cDNA. The authors' analysis ran thus. For normalization, 1 million high-quality reads, each with a distinct molecular identifier, were randomly selected from each sample. Instead of being binned into consensus sequences, reads that shared molecular identifiers were thrown out. MiTCR, with a Q25 quality threshold and the strictest error-elimination algorithm, was used for CDR3 identification, clonotype clustering and error correction. A nonparametric unseen species model with Euler transformation was used to estimate a lower bound on total TCR beta diversity. In TCRdb, the public reads were trimmed at Q25 with fastp and aligned with MiXCR, with productive beta chains retained. Every CDR3 protein is listed once, alongside the most common genes and DNA of its rows. These V and J calls are TCRdb output, not the study's own analysis. The sample includes about 970,000 distinct CDR3 sequences, with roughly 51% observed a single time. Clones ranked in the top ten supply around a fifth of the sample.

The donors were around 39 Caucasian individuals from Russia, aged roughly 6 to 95 years, who were systemically healthy. Each donor gave around 9.8 milliliters of peripheral blood, collected into EDTA-treated Vacutainer tubes. PBMCs were isolated by Ficoll-Paque density-gradient centrifugation, with at least 6 million obtained per sample. Trizol reagent was used to extract total RNA from the PBMCs, yielding at least 6 micrograms per sample. For every donor, an aliquot of PBMCs went through flow cytometry to measure the percentages of naive CD45RAhigh/CD27high T cells. The sequence derives from a woman aged 60-75 years in good health. Sequencing input: blood. The rearrangement joined TRBV19 to TRBJ1-1, and 7 bases in between align with TRBD1. Here the CDR3 is given as CASSIVAGGRTEAFF. Here is the DNA: TGTGCCAGTAGTATAGTGGCAGGGGGGCGGACTGAAGCTTTCTTT.